These T cell receptor beta chains were read from a single sample in a study of regulatory T cells in long-lasting Graves disease. TCRdb used MiXCR to reprocess the multiplex PCR reads, holding one entry per CDR3 protein. The sample includes a few hundred thousand distinct CDR3 sequences, over 15% of them seen just once. This sample was shared with a second study, whose subject was T cells in Graves' hyperthyroidism and ophthalmopathy.

Here the sequenced sample was peripheral blood mononuclear cells (PBMCs), taken at new diagnosis, from a patient treated with antithyroid drugs. These receptors originate from a woman under 30 with Graves disease. The CDR3 runs from the conserved cysteine through the conserved F or W. The D gene is left open where the match is weak. The size field is filled for only some rows; it gives once, few, many or a size class.

TRBD2,many,TRBJ2-5,TRBV2,CASSERSGRQETQYF,TGTGCCAGCAGTGAACGTAGCGGGAGGCAAGAGACCCAGTACTTC
TRBD2,NA,TRBJ2-1,TRBV5-1,CASSLRPTSGSPYNEQFF,TGCGCCAGCAGCTTGAGGCCGACTAGCGGGAGCCCCTACAATGAGCAGTTCTTC
NA,many,TRBJ2-1,TRBV15,CATSRDAWAGGSYNEQFF,TGTGCCACCAGCAGAGATGCCTGGGCAGGGGGGTCCTACAATGAGCAGTTCTTC
NA,NA,TRBJ2-5,TRBV4-1,CASSQLVQEAETQYF,TGCGCCAGCAGCCAATTGGTGCAGGAGGCGGAGACCCAGTACTTC
NA,NA,TRBJ2-1,TRBV28,CASSEARSSYNEQFF,TGTGCCAGCAGTGAAGCAAGGAGCTCCTACAATGAGCAGTTCTTC
TRBD2,many,TRBJ2-1,TRBV27,CASRTLAGVFEQFF,TGTGCCAGCAGAACCCTAGCGGGAGTATTTGAGCAGTTCTTC
TRBD1,many,TRBJ2-1,TRBV3-1,CASSQGGTGTVNEQFF,TGTGCCAGCAGCCAAGGTGGGACAGGGACGGTCAATGAGCAGTTCTTC
NA,many,TRBJ2-3,TRBV10-2,CASSESATDTQYF,TGCGCCAGCAGTGAGTCTGCCACAGATACGCAGTATTTT
TRBD2,NA,TRBJ2-1,TRBV5-1,CASSIPGLGSGVEQFF,TGCGCCAGCAGCATTCCGGGACTAGGTAGCGGGGTTGAGCAGTTCTTC
TRBD2,many,TRBJ2-3,TRBV5-1,CASRSLAGSITDTQYF,TGCGCCAGCAGAAGTCTAGCGGGATCCATCACAGATACGCAGTATTTT
TRBD2,many,TRBJ2-4,TRBV12-3/TRBV12-4,CASSPSGVSGRLKNIQYF,TGTGCCAGCAGTCCAAGCGGGGTTAGCGGGAGGCTCAAAAACATTCAGTACTTC
TRBD1,NA,TRBJ2-1,TRBV20-1,CSARDPGQRNYNEQFF,TGCAGTGCTAGAGACCCGGGACAGCGAAATTACAATGAGCAGTTCTTC
NA,NA,TRBJ1-2,TRBV2,CASTDRRFSYGYTF,TGTGCCAGCACAGACCGACGGTTCAGTTATGGCTACACCTTC
NA,many,TRBJ2-2,TRBV28,CASSLDIAGTGELFF,TGTGCCAGCAGTTTAGATATTGCGGGCACCGGGGAGCTGTTTTTT
NA,NA,TRBJ2-3,TRBV29-1,CSHSDGSREAITDTQYF,TGCAGCCATTCGGACGGCAGCAGGGAGGCTATCACAGATACGCAGTATTTT
TRBD1,many,TRBJ2-1,TRBV13,CASSTAEQGAYNEQFF,TGTGCCAGCAGCACCGCCGAACAGGGGGCCTACAATGAGCAGTTCTTC
NA,once,TRBJ1-2,TRBV20-1,CSASASEGGYTF,TGCAGTGCTAGTGCTTCCGAGGGAGGCTACACCTTC
NA,NA,TRBJ2-7,TRBV7-9,CASSFGSYPYEQYF,TGTGCCAGCAGCTTCGGGTCGTACCCGTACGAGCAGTACTTC
NA,NA,TRBJ1-2,TRBV4-2,CASSQGLGLEGGYTF,TGTGCCAGCAGCCAAGGATTAGGGTTAGAGGGTGGCTACACCTTC
NA,few,TRBJ2-7,TRBV6-1,CASSEWASIHEQYF,TGTGCCAGCAGTGAATGGGCTAGCATCCACGAGCAGTACTTC
NA,few,TRBJ2-1,TRBV7-4,CASSLGAGEGSYNEQFF,TGTGCCAGCAGCTTAGGTGCAGGGGAGGGCTCCTACAATGAGCAGTTCTTC
NA,many,TRBJ2-1,TRBV28,CASSLYNEQFF,TGTGCCAGCAGCTTATACAATGAGCAGTTCTTC
TRBD1,many,TRBJ1-1,TRBV7-2,CASSSSTGVTEAFF,TGTGCCAGCAGCTCGTCAACAGGGGTCACTGAAGCTTTCTTT
TRBD1,few,TRBJ2-2,TRBV4-3,CASSQDEDRVGTGELFF,TGCGCCAGCAGCCAAGACGAAGACAGGGTTGGGACCGGGGAGCTGTTTTTT
NA,many,TRBJ2-7,TRBV20-1,CSARPDGAAPGEQYF,TGCAGTGCCCGGCCTGATGGAGCGGCCCCCGGGGAGCAGTACTTC
NA,few,TRBJ1-2,TRBV24-1,CATSLDSGYTF,TGTGCCACCAGCTTGGACAGCGGCTACACCTTC
NA,many,TRBJ2-3,TRBV7-2,CASSSRGADTDTQYF,TGTGCCAGCAGCTCTAGAGGGGCGGACACAGATACGCAGTATTTT
NA,many,TRBJ2-1,TRBV19,CATRGQTYNEQFF,TGTGCCACAAGAGGACAGACCTACAATGAGCAGTTCTTC
NA,few,TRBJ2-1,TRBV27,CASSLEGVFYNEQFF,TGTGCCAGCAGTCTCGAAGGAGTATTCTACAATGAGCAGTTCTTC
TRBD1,many,TRBJ1-2,TRBV12-3/TRBV12-4,CASSSTGTGGVPNYGYTF,TGTGCCAGCAGCTCCACCGGGACAGGGGGCGTCCCGAACTATGGCTACACCTTC
TRBD1,once,TRBJ1-1,TRBV11-2,CASSSGQARQGAFF,TGTGCCAGCAGCTCGGGACAGGCGCGCCAGGGAGCTTTCTTT
TRBD2,many,TRBJ2-7,TRBV5-1,CASSPSSGEYEQYF,TGCGCCAGCAGCCCGTCTAGCGGAGAATACGAGCAGTACTTC
NA,few,TRBJ2-1,TRBV6-1,CASSEAGGSYNEQFF,TGTGCCAGCAGTGAAGCGGGAGGATCCTACAATGAGCAGTTCTTC
NA,many,TRBJ2-1,TRBV27,CASTLGRGGSYNEQFF,TGTGCCAGCACCCTCGGTCGGGGAGGCTCCTACAATGAGCAGTTCTTC
NA,NA,TRBJ2-5,TRBV7-3,CASRKSRVETQYF,TGTGCCAGCAGGAAGTCCAGGGTCGAGACCCAGTACTTC
TRBD1,few,TRBJ1-1,TRBV4-3,CASSQGQGANTGAFF,TGCGCCAGCAGCCAGGGTCAGGGGGCGAACACTGGAGCTTTCTTT
TRBD2,many,TRBJ2-3,TRBV7-2,CASRRTSGRWGTDTQYF,TGTGCCAGCAGACGGACTAGCGGGAGGTGGGGCACAGATACGCAGTATTTT
NA,many,TRBJ1-2,TRBV5-1,CASSPGGSYGYTF,TGCGCCAGCAGCCCCGGCGGGTCCTATGGCTACACCTTC
NA,NA,TRBJ1-1,TRBV5-1,CASSLAGRDTEAFF,TGCGCCAGCAGCTTGGCGGGGAGGGACACTGAAGCTTTCTTT
TRBD2,few,TRBJ2-2,TRBV5-1,CASSPDVLAASGELFF,TGCGCCAGCAGCCCGGACGTACTAGCGGCTTCCGGGGAGCTGTTTTTT
NA,many,TRBJ2-7,TRBV28,CASSWGPGVGAYEQYF,TGTGCCAGCAGTTGGGGTCCAGGGGTGGGGGCCTACGAGCAGTACTTC
TRBD2,many,TRBJ2-2,TRBV6-1,CASSETSGRITGELFF,TGTGCCAGCAGTGAGACTAGCGGGAGGATCACCGGGGAGCTGTTTTTT
NA,NA,TRBJ1-1,TRBV5-5,CASSPQGWMNTEAFF,TGTGCCAGCAGCCCACAGGGTTGGATGAACACTGAAGCTTTCTTT
NA,many,TRBJ1-2,TRBV7-8,CASSFGAASYGYTF,TGTGCCAGCAGCTTTGGGGCAGCGAGCTATGGCTACACCTTC